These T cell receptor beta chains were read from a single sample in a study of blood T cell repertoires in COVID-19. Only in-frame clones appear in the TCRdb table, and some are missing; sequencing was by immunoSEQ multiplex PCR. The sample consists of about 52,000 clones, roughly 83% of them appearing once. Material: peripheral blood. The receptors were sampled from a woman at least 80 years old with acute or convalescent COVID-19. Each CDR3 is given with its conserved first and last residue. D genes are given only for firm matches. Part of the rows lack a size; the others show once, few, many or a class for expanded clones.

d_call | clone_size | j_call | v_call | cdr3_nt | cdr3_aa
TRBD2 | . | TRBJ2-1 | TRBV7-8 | TGTGCCAGCAGCCTACCGGGACTAGCCGGTAATGAGCAGTTCTTC | CASSLPGLAGNEQFF
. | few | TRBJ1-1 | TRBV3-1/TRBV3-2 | TGTGCCAGCAGCCTTGTCGGGGACACTAACACTGAAGCTTTCTTT | CASSLVGDTNTEAFF
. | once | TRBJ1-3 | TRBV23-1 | TGCGCCAGCAGTCAATTCCAGGGGAGTGGAAACACCATATATTTT | CASSQFQGSGNTIYF
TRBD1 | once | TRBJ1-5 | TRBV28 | TGTGCCAGCAGCCGGGACAGGGGGAGACAGCCCCAGCATTTT | CASSRDRGRQPQHF
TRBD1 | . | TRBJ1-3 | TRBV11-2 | TGTGCCAGCAGCCTGGACAGGGGGAACACCATATATTTT | CASSLDRGNTIYF
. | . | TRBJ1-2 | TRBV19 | TGTGCCAGTAGTCAGGATAGTAGCTATGGCTACACCTTC | CASSQDSSYGYTF
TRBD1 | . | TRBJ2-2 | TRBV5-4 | TGTGCCAGCAGCCAGAGACAGGGGGGTCTAGATAGAACCGGGGAGCTGTTTTTT | CASSQRQGGLDRTGELFF
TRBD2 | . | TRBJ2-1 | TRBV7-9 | TGTGCCAGCAGCTCACCCGGGGTGAGCGGGACGGGGAACAATGAGCAGTTCTTC | CASSSPGVSGTGNNEQFF
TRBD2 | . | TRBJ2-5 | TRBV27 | TGTGCCAGCAGTGCGACTAGCGGGAGTTTCTCTTCGGGGGAGACCCAGTACTTC | CASSATSGSFSSGETQYF
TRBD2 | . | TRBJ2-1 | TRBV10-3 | TGTGCCATCAGGGGAGGGGAAAATGAGCAGTTCTTC | CAIRGGENEQFF
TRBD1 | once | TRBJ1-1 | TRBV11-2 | TGTGCCAGCAGACCCGCAGGGGGCACTGAAGCTTTCTTT | CASRPAGGTEAFF
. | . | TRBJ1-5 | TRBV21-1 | TGTGCCAGCAGCAAAGGTGAAGGACAGGGGGCGGGTCAGCCCCAGCATTTT | CASSKGEGQGAGQPQHF
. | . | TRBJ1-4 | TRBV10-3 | TGTGCCATCAGGCAGACAGGCAATGAAAAACTGTTTTTT | CAIRQTGNEKLFF
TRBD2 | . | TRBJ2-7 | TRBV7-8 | TGTGCCAGCAGCTTCCGGAGGACTAGCGGGGGGTTGTACGAGCAGTACTTC | CASSFRRTSGGLYEQYF
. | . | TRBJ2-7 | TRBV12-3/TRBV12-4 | TGTGCCAGCAGTTTAGGACTGACCTACGAGCAGTACTTC | CASSLGLTYEQYF
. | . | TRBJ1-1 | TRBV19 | TGTGCCAGTAGTACCCGGGGTAGCAGCACTGAAGCTTTCTTT | CASSTRGSSTEAFF
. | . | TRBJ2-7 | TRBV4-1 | TGCGCCAGCAGCCAAGAATTCCGAGACTCCTACGAGCAGTACTTC | CASSQEFRDSYEQYF
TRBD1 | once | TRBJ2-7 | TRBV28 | TGTGCCAGCAGTCTAGGAGGGACAGGGGTTGGTTGGCAGTACTTC | CASSLGGTGVGWQYF
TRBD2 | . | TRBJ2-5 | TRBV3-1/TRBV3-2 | TGTGCCAGCAGCCCAAGACAAGCGGGGGGAATGGGCCAGTACTTC | CASSPRQAGGMGQYF
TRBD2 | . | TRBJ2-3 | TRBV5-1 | TGCGCCAGCAGCTCGACTAGCGGGACAGATACGCAGTATTTT | CASSSTSGTDTQYF
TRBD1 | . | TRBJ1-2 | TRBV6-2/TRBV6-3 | TGTGCCAGCAGCGACCTAACAGGGGGCAATGGCTACACCTTC | CASSDLTGGNGYTF
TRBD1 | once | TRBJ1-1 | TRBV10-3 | TGTGCCATCCGTCAAGGGACAGAGAACACTGAAGCTTTCTTT | CAIRQGTENTEAFF
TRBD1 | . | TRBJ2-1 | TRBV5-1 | TGCGCCAGCAGCTTCCGGGACAGGGGTCGCAATGAGCAGTTCTTC | CASSFRDRGRNEQFF
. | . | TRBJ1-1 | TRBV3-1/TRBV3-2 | TGTGCCAGCAGGGTACAGGGCGGCACTGAAGCTTTCTTT | CASRVQGGTEAFF
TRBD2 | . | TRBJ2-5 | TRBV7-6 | TGTGCCAGCAGCTTAGTCGGGTTTGGCGGGGGGGCTCGTGAGACCCAGTACTTC | CASSLVGFGGGARETQYF
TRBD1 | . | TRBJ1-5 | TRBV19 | TGTGCCAGTAGTAGGACAGGGGGCTTTCAGCCCCAGCATTTT | CASSRTGGFQPQHF
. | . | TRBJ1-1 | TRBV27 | TGTGCCAGCAGTTTCACGAGGAAACTTACTTTCAAAGCTTTCTTT | CASSFTRKLTFKAFF
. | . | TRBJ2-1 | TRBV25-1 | TGTGCCAGCAGTTTACAGAAATCTCGCAATGAGCAGTTCTTC | CASSLQKSRNEQFF
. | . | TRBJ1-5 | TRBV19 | TGTGCCAGTAGTATGAGGTCAACACTTAGCAATCAGCCCCAGCATTTT | CASSMRSTLSNQPQHF
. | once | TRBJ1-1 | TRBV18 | TGTGCCAGCTCACAGTCACAGGCGAACACTGAAGCTTTCTTT | CASSQSQANTEAFF
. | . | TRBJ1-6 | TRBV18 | TGTGCCAGCTCACCGAGTGACCGGGACACTAATTCACCCCTCCACTTT | CASSPSDRDTNSPLHF
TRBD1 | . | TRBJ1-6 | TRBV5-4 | TGTGCCAGCAGCTTGGGGACAGGCAATAATTCACCCCTCCACTTT | CASSLGTGNNSPLHF
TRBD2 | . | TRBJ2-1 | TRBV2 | TGTGCCAGCAGTGGGGAGGGGAGCTCCTACAATGAGCAGTTCTTC | CASSGEGSSYNEQFF
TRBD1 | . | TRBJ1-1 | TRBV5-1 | TGCGCCAGTACCCAATTTGGTAACAGGGGATTGAACACTGAAGCTTTCTTT | CASTQFGNRGLNTEAFF
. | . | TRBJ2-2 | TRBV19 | TGTGCCAGTAGATCCGGCGGGACCCCCGGGGAGCTGTTTTTT | CASRSGGTPGELFF
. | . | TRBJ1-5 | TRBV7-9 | TGTGCCAGCAGCTTAGCGGGAGACAGGAATCAGCCCCAGCATTTT | CASSLAGDRNQPQHF
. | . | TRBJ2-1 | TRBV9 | TGTGCCAGCAGCGACCCGGGGGTCTCCTACAATGAGCAGTTCTTC | CASSDPGVSYNEQFF
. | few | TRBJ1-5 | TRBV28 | TGTGCCAGCAGTTATAGTCCTAGCAATCAGCCCCAGCATTTT | CASSYSPSNQPQHF
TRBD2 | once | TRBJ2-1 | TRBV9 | TGTGCCAGCAGCGTTGGGGGTAGCGGGGGCCCCTACAATGAGCAGTTCTTC | CASSVGGSGGPYNEQFF
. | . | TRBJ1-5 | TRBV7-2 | TGTGCCAGCAGCTTCGAGTCCTATAGCAATCAGCCCCAGCATTTT | CASSFESYSNQPQHF
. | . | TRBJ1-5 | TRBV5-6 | TGTGCCAGCAGCGCAGGACAGAACAATCAGCCCCAGCATTTT | CASSAGQNNQPQHF
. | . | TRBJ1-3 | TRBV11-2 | TGTGCCAGCAACTTATTTCAGATCTCTGGAAACACCATATATTTT | CASNLFQISGNTIYF
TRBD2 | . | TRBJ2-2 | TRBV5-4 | TGTGCCAGCAGCTTCCCTAGCGGGGGGATCAGGGAGCTGTTTTTT | CASSFPSGGIRELFF
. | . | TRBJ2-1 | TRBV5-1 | TGCGCCAGCAGCTTGGGGCTGGGGGGCTCCTACAATGAGCAGTTCTTC | CASSLGLGGSYNEQFF
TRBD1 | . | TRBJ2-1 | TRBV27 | TGTGCCAGCAGAACCGGGACAGGGGATAGGTATGAGCAGTTCTTC | CASRTGTGDRYEQFF
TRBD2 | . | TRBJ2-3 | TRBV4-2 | TGTGCCAGCAGCGAAGCGGGGGGGCGGGCAGATACGCAGTATTTT | CASSEAGGRADTQYF